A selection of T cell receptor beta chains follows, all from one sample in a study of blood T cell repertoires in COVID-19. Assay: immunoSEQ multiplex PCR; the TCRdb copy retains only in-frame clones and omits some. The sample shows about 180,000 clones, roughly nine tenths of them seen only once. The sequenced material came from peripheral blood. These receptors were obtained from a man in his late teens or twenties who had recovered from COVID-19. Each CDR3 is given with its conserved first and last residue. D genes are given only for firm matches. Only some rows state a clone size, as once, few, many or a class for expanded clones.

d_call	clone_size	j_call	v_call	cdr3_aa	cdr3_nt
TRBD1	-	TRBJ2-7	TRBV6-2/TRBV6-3	CASNPWGQIDEQYF	TGTGCCAGCAACCCTTGGGGACAGATCGACGAGCAGTACTTC
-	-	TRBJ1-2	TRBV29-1	CSVASDSRGYTF	TGCAGCGTTGCCTCCGACTCAAGGGGCTACACCTTC
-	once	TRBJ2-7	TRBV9	CASSALPGDPFEQYF	TGTGCCAGCAGCGCTCTACCGGGTGATCCCTTCGAGCAGTACTTC
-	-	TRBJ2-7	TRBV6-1	CASSAVRAGATYEQYF	TGTGCCAGCAGTGCGGTCAGGGCAGGGGCGACCTACGAGCAGTACTTC
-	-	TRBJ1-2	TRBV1	CTSSQDGRVSENIYGYTF	TGCACCAGCAGCCAAGATGGGAGGGTCTCAGAAAATATTTATGGCTACACCTTC
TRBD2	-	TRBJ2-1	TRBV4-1	CASSQPGTRHNEQFF	TGCGCCAGCAGCCAGCCCGGGACTAGACATAATGAGCAGTTCTTC
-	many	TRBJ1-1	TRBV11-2	CASSLSLQAEAFF	TGTGCCAGCAGCTTATCATTACAGGCTGAAGCTTTCTTT
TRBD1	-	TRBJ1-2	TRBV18	CASSPGQGANYGYTF	TGTGCCAGCTCACCCGGACAGGGGGCAAACTATGGCTACACCTTC
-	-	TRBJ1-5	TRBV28	CASRTDFSQHF	TGTGCCAGCAGGACGGACTTCTCCCAGCATTTT
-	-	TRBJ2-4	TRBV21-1	CASSGQPGLAKNIQYF	TGTGCCAGCTCGGGACAGCCGGGGCTAGCCAAAAACATTCAGTACTTC
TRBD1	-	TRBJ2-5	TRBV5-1	CASSLDGRGKGETQYF	TGCGCCAGCAGCTTGGACGGCAGGGGGAAGGGGGAGACCCAGTACTTC
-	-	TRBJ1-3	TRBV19	CASSPSGNTIYF	TGTGCCAGTAGTCCGAGTGGAAACACCATATATTTT
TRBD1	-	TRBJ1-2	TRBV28	CASRNSGTDYGYTF	TGTGCCAGCAGAAACTCCGGGACAGACTATGGCTACACCTTC
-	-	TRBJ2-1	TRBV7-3	CASSLSGNEQFF	TGTGCCAGCAGCTTAAGCGGGAATGAGCAGTTCTTC
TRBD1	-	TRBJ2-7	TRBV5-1	CASSLDETGSYEQYF	TGCGCCAGCAGCTTGGACGAGACAGGGTCCTACGAGCAGTACTTC
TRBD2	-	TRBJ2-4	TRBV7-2	CATGGGPGSIQYF	TGTGCTACCGGGGGAGGGCCAGGAAGCATTCAGTACTTC
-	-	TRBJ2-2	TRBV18	CASSALLAEGAGELFF	TGTGCCAGCTCAGCCCTGCTAGCGGAGGGGGCCGGGGAGCTGTTTTTT
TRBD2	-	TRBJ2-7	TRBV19	CASSIRYSGRDTYEQYF	TGTGCCAGTAGTATCCGGTATAGCGGGAGGGATACCTACGAGCAGTACTTC
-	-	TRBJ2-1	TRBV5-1	CASSRTGVVSYNEQFF	TGCGCCAGCAGCCGTACGGGGGTCGTGTCCTACAATGAGCAGTTCTTC
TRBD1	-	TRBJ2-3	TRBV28	CASRPGTGTLTDTQYF	TGTGCCAGCAGACCCGGGACAGGGACTCTCACAGATACGCAGTATTTT
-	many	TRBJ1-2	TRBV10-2	CASSEYRNYGYTF	TGCGCCAGCAGTGAGTACAGAAACTATGGCTACACCTTC
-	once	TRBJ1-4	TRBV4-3	CASSQEEGTNEKLFF	TGCGCCAGCAGCCAAGAAGAGGGCACCAATGAAAAACTGTTTTTT
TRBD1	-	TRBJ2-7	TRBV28	CASSSGQVHEQYF	TGTGCCAGCAGTTCAGGACAGGTCCACGAGCAGTACTTC
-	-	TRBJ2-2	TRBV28	CASSFEGRKNTGELFF	TGTGCCAGCAGTTTTGAGGGGAGGAAAAACACCGGGGAGCTGTTTTTT
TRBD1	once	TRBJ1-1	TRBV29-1	CSVVGRGLVGTEAFF	TGCAGCGTTGTCGGCAGGGGGCTTGTAGGCACTGAAGCTTTCTTT
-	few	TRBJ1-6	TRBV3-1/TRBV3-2	CASRLQGSNSPLHF	TGTGCCAGCAGGTTACAGGGTTCTAATTCACCCCTCCACTTT
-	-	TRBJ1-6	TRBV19	CASSIMNGGNSPLHF	TGTGCCAGTAGTATTATGAACGGGGGTAATTCACCCCTCCACTTT
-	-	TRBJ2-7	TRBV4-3	CASSPGRGHYEQYF	TGCGCCAGCAGCCCAGGAAGGGGTCACTACGAGCAGTACTTC
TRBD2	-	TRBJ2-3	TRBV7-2	CASSPRASSGGRDTQYF	TGTGCCAGCAGCCCCCGGGCCTCTAGCGGGGGTAGGGATACGCAGTATTTT
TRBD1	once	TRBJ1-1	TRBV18	CASSPQGDTEAFF	TGTGCCAGCTCACCTCAGGGGGACACTGAAGCTTTCTTT